The T cell receptor beta chain under discussion was sequenced for a study of cytomegalovirus exposure and HLA in healthy donors. Whole-study results and caveats: Some public TCRs appeared in many individuals, while most sequences were rare. According to a subsequent analysis, TCR clusters identified in the first cohort showed a tendency to co-occur across the approximately 120 validation repertoires. It was reported that the classifier diagnosed cytomegalovirus status with high specificity and sensitivity in both the original and validation cohorts.

Sequencing was performed with immunoSEQ multiplex PCR; in TCRdb, only in-frame clones are kept and a portion is missing. Counted here are 100,000 to 120,000 clones, about 88% occurring once; the ten biggest clones make up about 4%. The ends were cut back, 1 base at V and 1 base at J, with 14 bases in the middle. The CDR3 contains 18 residues. Germline CDR1 is SEHNR and CDR2 is FQNEAQ (reference sequence). Turning to this clone: Its antigen is not identified.

Sample: PBMCs. This chain connects TRBV7-9 to TRBJ2-6; D might be TRBD1 (5 bases). The clonotype originates from a woman between 18 and 30 years old in good health and CMV-seropositive. The CDR3 DNA follows: TGTGCCAGCAGCTTAGGTGGTAACAGGCGGTCTGGGGCCAACGTCCTGACTTTC. Its translation is CASSLGGNRRSGANVLTF.